The 21 T cell receptor beta chains given below trace back to one sample, sequenced in a study of Graves' ophthalmopathy and Graves' hyperthyroidism. Beta-chain TCR CDR3 regions were amplified from RNA transcripts. After a first-round RT-PCR with HTBI primers, a second-round multiplex PCR was run. MiXCR was run by TCRdb on the multiplex PCR reads, yielding one entry per CDR3 protein. The sample includes roughly 1.1 million distinct CDR3 sequences, about 36% of them seen just once. The sequencing sample was made of peripheral blood or thyroid tissue (not recorded which). The receptors originated from an adult man with Graves' hyperthyroidism.

The CDR3 loop reads CATQGPSNYGYTF. CDR3 nucleotides: TGTGCCACCCAAGGACCCTCTAACTATGGCTACACCTTC. The chain has TRBV10-3 and TRBJ1-2; D unclear. This CDR3 is 13 amino acids long. V dropped 10 bases and J dropped 0 bases, with 12 bases sitting between them. Germline lookup yields CDR1 ENHRY and CDR2 SYGVKD.

This clonotype was counted at least ten times. V gene TRBV19 combines with J gene TRBJ1-5; 10 bases match TRBD1. V lost 7 bases and J lost 4; bases outside the gene matches: 4. This CDR3 region has 14 residues. Germline CDR1 reads LNHDA; CDR2 reads SQIVND (reference sequence). The CDR3 DNA reads as TGTGCCAGTACCAGACAGGGGGCGAATCAGCCCCAGCATTTT. Its translation: CASTRQGANQPQHF.

The sample holds a few counts of this clonotype. With a much larger clone just one base away, this may be a read error. This rearrangement joins TRBV20-1 to TRBJ1-6, with unresolved D. The CDR3 totals 15 residues. The V end lost 0 bases, the J end lost 9 bases, and 15 bases lay between the germline ends. From germline, CDR1 is DFQATT and CDR2 SNEGSKA (reference sequence). The CDR3 loop reads CSARDSEGPGSPLHF. CDR3 DNA sequence: TGCAGTGCTAGAGATTCGGAGGGTCCGGGTTCACCCCTCCACTTT.

Remarks on this clonotype: A much larger clone differs by one base, so this may be a read error. The V gene is TRBV9, the J gene TRBJ1-2, with D tentatively TRBD1 (6 bases). Trimming shortened V by 5 bases and J by 6 bases, and 14 bases separated the two germline ends. Germline V gene data show CDR1 as SGDLS and CDR2 as YYNGEE. The CDR3 contains 13 residues. Here the CDR3 DNA reads TGTGCCAGCAGGGGGGGGGCCAGGGATGGCTACACCTTC. Its translation: CASRGGARDGYTF.

The J gene is TRBJ1-5, the V gene TRBV12-3 or TRBV12-4; 8 nucleotides match TRBD1. V shed 3 bases, J shed 7 bases, and the junction held 14 bases outside the gene matches. This CDR3 has 17 residues. The CDR3 DNA is TGTGCCAGCAGTTTTAGTCTGGACAGGGAGTTTATGCAGCCCCAGCATTTT. This codes for CASSFSLDREFMQPQHF.

This clonotype was found a few times. The chain joins TRBV7-2 to TRBJ2-7; D is possibly TRBD1 (6 bases). CDR3 length: 14 amino acids. V lost 3 bases and J 2 bases, leaving 11 bases between the germline ends. The germline CDR1 and CDR2 sequences are SGHTA and FQGNSA. Written as DNA, the CDR3 is TGTGCCAGCAGCTTTTCAGGGGCCCCCTACGAGCAGTACTTC. Its translation: CASSFSGAPYEQYF.

There are a few counts of this clonotype. V is TRBV5-6 and J is TRBJ1-1; a possible D gene is TRBD1 (5 bases). Trimming removed 4 bases from V and 6 bases from J, with 19 bases in between. The V gene's germline CDR1 is SGHDT and CDR2 YYEEEE. The CDR3 has 15 amino acids. The CDR3 spells CASSTLQGRVAEAFF. In DNA, the CDR3 is TGTGCCAGCAGCACCCTCCAGGGCAGGGTGGCTGAAGCTTTCTTT.

For this clonotype: Possible read error: a much larger clone is one base away. The rearrangement links TRBV4-3 to TRBJ2-7; TRBD1 might be the D (6 bases). The germline V gene has CDR1 LGHNA and CDR2 YSLEER. The CDR3 is 15 residues long. Trimming pared 4 bases from V and 7 bases from J, leaving 20 bases between. The CDR3 sequence: CASSLGGRGWGEQYF. The DNA for the CDR3 is TGCGCCAGCAGCCTAGGGGGTCGGGGCTGGGGGGAGCAGTACTTC.

This clonotype was observed a handful of times. The chain combines TRBV7-2 with TRBJ2-5, with D tentatively TRBD1 or TRBD2 (5 bases each). CDR3 length equals 13 residues. Germline loops: CDR1 SGHTA, CDR2 FQGNSA. Trimming shortened V by 4 bases and J by 4 bases, and 10 bases separated the two germline ends. The CDR3 loop is CASSSWGTETQYF. The CDR3 DNA reads as TGTGCCAGCAGCTCGTGGGGGACAGAGACCCAGTACTTC.

This sequence joins TRBV19 and TRBJ2-7; possible D gene TRBD1, 6 bases. V was shortened by 6 bases and J by 9 bases, with 21 bases between the two germline ends. The CDR3 spans 14 residues. The germline CDR1 and CDR2 sequences are LNHDA and SQIVND (reference sequence). The CDR3 coding sequence is TGTGCCAGTAGCCCTCAGGGACAATTACGAGGGCAGTACTTC. Its translation: CASSPQGQLRGQYF.

This chain joins TRBV12-3 or TRBV12-4 and TRBJ2-7; the D gene is possibly TRBD2 (5 bases). The J call may be faulty, since TRBJ2-1 better matches the DNA end. The CDR3 extends over 12 amino acids. CDR3 DNA sequence: TGTGCCAGCAGTTTAGACGGGGAAGAGCAGTTCTTC. Translated, it gives CASSLDGEEQFF.

This clonotype was counted a few times. The V call is TRBV6-2 or TRBV6-3, the J call TRBJ1-6, with D uncertain. The CDR3 consists of 15 residues. CDR1 MNHEY and CDR2 SVGEGT come from the germline V gene. Trimming took off 0 bases at V and 9 bases at J, with 12 bases between the two ends. In nucleotides, the CDR3 is TGTGCCAGCAGTTACTCTGGAGGTTTCGGTTCACCCCTCCACTTT. Its translation is CASSYSGGFGSPLHF.

About this clonotype: A read error may explain this, as a much larger clone is one base away. The CDR3 reads CASSPTGGMYEQYF. The DNA for the CDR3 is TGTGCCAGCAGCCCGACAGGGGGCATGTACGAGCAGTACTTC. The chain is built from TRBV7-2 and TRBJ2-7; 10 nucleotides match TRBD1. Germline V gene data show CDR1 as SGHTA and CDR2 as FQGNSA. J lost 4 bases, V lost 5 bases, and 5 bases had no gene match. The CDR3 is made up of 14 amino acids. Full variable domain (remainder filled in from reference TRBV7-2 and TRBJ2-7): GAGVSQSPSNKVTEKGKDVELRCDPISGHTALYWYRQSLGQGLEFLIYFQGNSAPDKSGLPSDRFSAERTGGSVSTLTIQRTQQEDSAVYLCASSPTGGMYEQYFGPGTRLTVT.

This clonotype was detected only a few times. The V and J genes are TRBV20-1 and TRBJ1-1; D not resolved. Trimming left V 1 base short and J 1 base short, with 7 bases between. The CDR3 consists of 13 residues. The germline V gene has CDR1 DFQATT and CDR2 SNEGSKA (reference sequence). The CDR3: CSARVAGNTEAFF. CDR3 DNA sequence: TGCAGTGCTAGAGTTGCAGGGAACACTGAAGCTTTCTTT.

The V and J genes are TRBV13 and TRBJ1-5; 8 positions match TRBD1. Germline assignment: CDR1 PRHDT and CDR2 FYEKMQ (reference sequence). The J segment lost 6 bases and the V segment lost 2 bases, leaving 6 bases of the junction unmatched. This CDR3 has 15 amino acids. DNA of the CDR3: TGTGCCAGCAGCTTACGCGGGACAGGCGTTCAGCCCCAGCATTTT. It specifies CASSLRGTGVQPQHF.

Ten or more counts support this clonotype. The rearrangement links TRBV7-9 to TRBJ1-4, with 10 nucleotides matching TRBD1. This CDR3 is built from 15 residues. CDR1 and CDR2 from the germline V gene are SEHNR and FQNEAQ (reference sequence). J lost 8 bases, V lost 4 bases, and 7 bases had no gene match. The CDR3 loop is CASSSTGGTGEKLFF. The CDR3 coding sequence is TGTGCCAGCAGCTCGACAGGGGGCACAGGCGAAAAACTGTTTTTT.

Notes on this clonotype: Lacking the conserved final phenylalanine or tryptophan, this CDR3 likely reflects a read error. The genes are TRBV7-2 and TRBJ2-5, with 7 bases fitting TRBD2. With 5 bases clipped from V and 5 bases from J, the junction kept 17 bases outside the gene matches. The CDR3 spans 17 residues. The germline V gene has CDR1 SGHTA and CDR2 FQGNSA. This CDR3 is CASSPNRAGVGGETQYL. In DNA form, the CDR3 reads TGTGCCAGCAGCCCGAATAGGGCGGGAGTGGGTGGGGAGACCCAGTACCTC.

This clonotype was recorded many times. The V call is TRBV20-1, the J call TRBJ1-2, with D hard to call. The V gene lost 3 bases and the J gene lost 6 bases, with 11 bases spanning the gap. This CDR3 contains 12 residues. Germline V gives CDR1 DFQATT, CDR2 SNEGSKA (reference sequence). The CDR3 DNA reads TGCAGTGCTAGTAAAGGATTAGATGGCTACACCTTC. It specifies CSASKGLDGYTF.

In this sample, this clonotype turned up many times. The chain recombines TRBV7-9 with TRBJ1-4, with 7 bases lining up with TRBD1. With 5 bases clipped from V and 7 bases from J, the junction kept 10 bases outside the gene matches. This CDR3 spans 15 amino acids. Per the germline V gene, CDR1 is SEHNR and CDR2 is FQNEAQ (reference sequence). The CDR3 is CASSDGRGASEKLFF. The CDR3 nucleotides read TGTGCCAGCAGCGACGGCAGGGGGGCGAGTGAAAAACTGTTTTTT.

This chain joins TRBV11-2 and TRBJ2-6, with 11 bases fitting TRBD1. Germline loops: CDR1 SGHAT, CDR2 FQNNGV. This CDR3 is 17 amino acids long. Trimming cost V 5 bases and J 3 bases; bases outside gene matches: 6. This chain's CDR3 is CASSPGQGDYGANVLTF. CDR3 sequence (DNA): TGTGCCAGCAGCCCGGGACAGGGGGATTATGGGGCCAACGTCCTGACTTTC.

This clonotype was found a few times. This chain connects TRBV5-4 to TRBJ2-5; TRBD1 matches at 7 bases. CDR3 size: 15 residues. From germline, CDR1 is SGHNT and CDR2 YYREEE (reference sequence). The junction had 6 bases not matched to a gene; V was cut back by 4 bases and J by 0 bases. CDR3 protein: CASSTPGQHQETQYF. The CDR3 nucleotides read TGTGCCAGCAGCACACCGGGACAGCACCAAGAGACCCAGTACTTC.